This is a list of T cell receptor beta chains from one sample in a study of T cell responses to AZD1222 COVID-19 vaccine. TCRdb's table, derived via immunoSEQ multiplex PCR, lists solely in-frame clones and lacks some. The sample contains 140,000 to 150,000 clones, 75% to 85% of which appear only once. Sequenced material: peripheral blood, taken on day 0 of MenACWY control vaccination. The source is an adult in good health. CDR3s include the opening cysteine and the closing phenylalanine or tryptophan. Fields, in order: D gene, clone size, J gene, V gene, CDR3 protein, CDR3 DNA. D genes are given only for firm matches. The listing skips clone size in some rows; elsewhere it reads once, few, many or a size class.

D: NA; size: few; J: TRBJ2-1; V: TRBV11-2; CDR3: CASSLVGAGNNEQFF; DNA: TGTGCCAGCAGCTTAGTGGGGGCGGGTAACAATGAGCAGTTCTTC
D: NA; size: NA; J: TRBJ1-2; V: TRBV18; CDR3: CASSPGRGSTINYGYTF; DNA: TGTGCCAGCTCACCTGGCAGGGGATCGACTATCAACTATGGCTACACCTTC
D: NA; size: NA; J: TRBJ2-3; V: TRBV7-9; CDR3: CASSLPVLTDTQYF; DNA: TGTGCCAGCAGCCTACCCGTTCTCACAGATACGCAGTATTTT
D: NA; size: few; J: TRBJ1-6; V: TRBV6-1; CDR3: CASSEGHANRALHF; DNA: TGTGCCAGCAGTGAAGGACATGCCAATCGAGCCCTCCACTTT
D: NA; size: NA; J: TRBJ2-3; V: TRBV10-3; CDR3: CAISESLGSTDTQYF; DNA: TGTGCCATCAGTGAGTCGCTGGGCAGCACAGATACGCAGTATTTT
D: TRBD1; size: NA; J: TRBJ2-7; V: TRBV6-5; CDR3: CASSYSRGRGRYEQYF; DNA: TGTGCCAGCAGTTACTCGAGGGGCAGGGGGCGCTACGAGCAGTACTTC
D: NA; size: NA; J: TRBJ1-2; V: TRBV11-2; CDR3: CASSHSRDDGYTF; DNA: TGTGCCAGCAGCCATAGCAGGGATGATGGCTACACCTTC
D: NA; size: NA; J: TRBJ1-5; V: TRBV3-1/TRBV3-2; CDR3: CASSLKISGQPQHF; DNA: TGTGCCAGCAGCCTTAAGATATCCGGTCAGCCCCAGCATTTT
D: TRBD2; size: NA; J: TRBJ2-3; V: TRBV6-5; CDR3: CASSPGGGAEDTQYF; DNA: TGTGCCAGCAGTCCTGGCGGGGGGGCCGAAGATACGCAGTATTTT
D: NA; size: NA; J: TRBJ2-7; V: TRBV5-6; CDR3: CASSGNRVIGEQYF; DNA: TGTGCCAGCAGCGGGAACAGGGTAATAGGCGAGCAGTACTTC
D: NA; size: NA; J: TRBJ2-3; V: TRBV4-1; CDR3: CASSQAGTSTDTQYF; DNA: TGCGCCAGCAGCCAAGCCGGGACTAGCACAGATACGCAGTATTTT
D: NA; size: once; J: TRBJ1-1; V: TRBV21-1; CDR3: CASKPGGTEAFF; DNA: TGTGCCAGCAAACCAGGGGGGACTGAAGCTTTCTTT
D: NA; size: NA; J: TRBJ1-2; V: TRBV19; CDR3: CASSGGLNYGYTF; DNA: TGTGCCAGTTCGGGGGGCCTTAACTATGGCTACACCTTC
D: TRBD1; size: NA; J: TRBJ1-2; V: TRBV4-1; CDR3: CASSQDWQGAGKNGYTF; DNA: TGCGCCAGCAGCCAAGATTGGCAGGGGGCTGGAAAGAATGGCTACACCTTC
D: NA; size: NA; J: TRBJ1-3; V: TRBV4-1; CDR3: CASSQGRRLGLGNTIYF; DNA: TGCGCCAGCAGCCAAGGCCGCCGGCTGGGACTTGGAAACACCATATATTTT
D: NA; size: NA; J: TRBJ2-3; V: TRBV9; CDR3: CASSVVRGGNTDTQYF; DNA: TGTGCCAGCAGCGTAGTAAGAGGGGGGAACACAGATACGCAGTATTTT
D: NA; size: NA; J: TRBJ1-5; V: TRBV12-2; CDR3: CASPPGGSQPQHF; DNA: TGTGCAAGTCCCCCGGGCGGGAGTCAGCCCCAGCATTTT
D: TRBD2; size: NA; J: TRBJ2-3; V: TRBV10-3; CDR3: CAGASGGAGDTQYF; DNA: TGTGCCGGGGCTAGCGGGGGGGCGGGAGATACGCAGTATTTT
D: TRBD1; size: NA; J: TRBJ1-2; V: TRBV14; CDR3: CASSRDRGNYGYTF; DNA: TGTGCCAGCAGCCGGGACAGGGGGAACTATGGCTACACCTTC
D: NA; size: NA; J: TRBJ2-3; V: TRBV29-1; CDR3: CSVEASTDTQYF; DNA: TGCAGCGTTGAAGCCAGCACAGATACGCAGTATTTT
D: NA; size: few; J: TRBJ2-6; V: TRBV2; CDR3: CASSAHSGANVLTF; DNA: TGTGCCAGCAGTGCTCACTCTGGGGCCAACGTCCTGACTTTC
D: NA; size: NA; J: TRBJ2-2; V: TRBV20-1; CDR3: CSAMRTGELFF; DNA: TGCAGTGCTATGAGGACCGGGGAGCTGTTTTTT
D: TRBD1; size: NA; J: TRBJ1-2; V: TRBV23-1; CDR3: CASSQRTGLCGYTF; DNA: TGCGCCAGCTCCCAAAGGACAGGATTGTGCGGCTACACCTTC
D: NA; size: NA; J: TRBJ1-2; V: TRBV6-5; CDR3: CASSYNGQRNYGYTF; DNA: TGTGCCAGCAGTTATAACGGACAGCGGAACTATGGCTACACCTTC
D: NA; size: NA; J: TRBJ1-4; V: TRBV28; CDR3: CASRPMVALEKLFF; DNA: TGTGCCAGCAGACCAATGGTTGCTTTGGAAAAACTGTTTTTT
D: NA; size: few; J: TRBJ1-3; V: TRBV29-1; CDR3: CGTSGGTSAGNTIYF; DNA: TGCGGGACTTCGGGAGGGACAAGTGCTGGAAACACCATATATTTT